These T cell receptor beta chains were read from a single sample in a study of CD8 T cells in ankylosing spondylitis. Each CDR3 protein gets one entry after TCRdb re-called the 5' RACE reads with MiXCR. The sample contains about 750,000 distinct CDR3 sequences, roughly 19% of which appear only once. Sequencing used blood, either unsorted or a sorted T cell fraction (not recorded which). Receptors originate from a male donor with ankylosing spondylitis. Each CDR3 is given with its conserved first and last residue. The D gene is left open where the match is weak. Size tells how often a clone was seen (once, few, many) or the class of an expanded clone, and some rows leave it out.

CDR3nt,CDR3aa,d_gene,v_gene,j_gene,abundance
TGCAGTGCTAGCCCGCCCAACAGGGCGGGCTATGGCTACACCTTC,CSASPPNRAGYGYTF,-,TRBV20-1,TRBJ1-2,-
TGCAGTGCTAGAGATACTGGTTTGGCGGGAGGGGGGAGATATGGTGAGCAGTTCTTC,CSARDTGLAGGGRYGEQFF,TRBD2,TRBV20-1,TRBJ2-1,few
TGTGCCAGCAGCCACCCGACAGGGTTTGCCTCCGGGAATGAAAAACTGTTTTTT,CASSHPTGFASGNEKLFF,TRBD1,TRBV4-2,TRBJ1-4,many
TGTGCCAGCAGCTACGACTCGAAGGGGTACGAGCAGTACTTC,CASSYDSKGYEQYF,-,TRBV7-2,TRBJ2-7,few
TGCAGTGCTAGACCTCGTGAAGTATTTTACGAGCAGTACTTC,CSARPREVFYEQYF,-,TRBV20-1,TRBJ2-7,-
TGTGCTACCAGGTTCCACAATGAGCAGTTCTTC,CATRFHNEQFF,-,TRBV5-5,TRBJ2-1,-
TGTGCCAGCAGCCCAATGGGGGACACTGAAGCTTTCTTT,CASSPMGDTEAFF,-,TRBV9,TRBJ1-1,-
TGTGCCAGCTCACCAGCCAGGGCCTACGAGCAGTACTTC,CASSPARAYEQYF,-,TRBV18,TRBJ2-7,-
TGTGCCAGCAGCTTAGGACAGGGTCACACTGAAGCTTTCTTT,CASSLGQGHTEAFF,TRBD1,TRBV7-3,TRBJ1-1,many
TGCGCCAGCAGCCAGGGGGCAGATACGCAGTATTTT,CASSQGADTQYF,TRBD1,TRBV5-1,TRBJ2-3,few
TGTGCCACCAGCAAATTTGGTCAGCCCCAGCATTTT,CATSKFGQPQHF,-,TRBV24-1,TRBJ1-5,few
TGCGCCAGCAGCTCCGGACAGGGGAACGAGTTCTTC,CASSSGQGNEFF,TRBD1,TRBV5-1,TRBJ2-1,-
TGTGCCACCAGTCAGCAGAGGACCGAGAGAAGTGTGCAGTTCTTC,CATSQQRTERSVQFF,-,TRBV15,TRBJ2-1,-
TGTGCCAGCAGCCAACTGGGAGGGCTAGGGACTGAAGCTTTCTTT,CASSQLGGLGTEAFF,-,TRBV14,TRBJ1-1,-
TGTGCCAGCAGTTTATCAGTTCCGGGCCCAGACTACAATGAGCAGTTCTTC,CASSLSVPGPDYNEQFF,-,TRBV27,TRBJ2-1,-
TGTGCCAGCAGCTTAGAACCGGGACAGGGGCCCTACGAGCAGTACTTC,CASSLEPGQGPYEQYF,TRBD1,TRBV7-9,TRBJ2-7,-
TGTGCCAGCAGCCATACCCGGGGCGGGAGATTAGATACGCAGTATTTT,CASSHTRGGRLDTQYF,TRBD2,TRBV9,TRBJ2-3,few
TGTGCCATCAGTGACCTCGGGCACGAGCAGTACTTC,CAISDLGHEQYF,-,TRBV10-3,TRBJ2-7,-
TGTGCCAGCAGCCAAGATGGTGGGGACGAGCAGTACTTC,CASSQDGGDEQYF,-,TRBV4-2,TRBJ2-7,many
TGTGCCATCAGCTCCTCCAAATTGACAGGGGGCAATGAGCAGTTCTTC,CAISSSKLTGGNEQFF,TRBD1,TRBV10-3,TRBJ2-1,few
TGCAGTGCTAGAGATATGGGACAGGGAAATTCACCCCTCCACTTT,CSARDMGQGNSPLHF,TRBD1,TRBV20-1,TRBJ1-6,-
TGTGCCAGCAAAACACCGGGACAGGGGATCTATGGCTACACCTTC,CASKTPGQGIYGYTF,TRBD1,TRBV6-1,TRBJ1-2,-
TGTGCCAGCACCCTGAAGAATCAGGGAGCTTTCTTT,CASTLKNQGAFF,-,TRBV12-3/TRBV12-4,TRBJ1-1,few
TGTGCCAGCAGTTACTCGGACAGGGGCCACGAGCAGTACTTC,CASSYSDRGHEQYF,TRBD1,TRBV6-5,TRBJ2-7,few
TGCGCCAGCAGCTTGCCCAAAACCTACGAGCAGTACTTC,CASSLPKTYEQYF,-,TRBV5-1,TRBJ2-7,-
TGTGCCAGCAGTTGGGGGGACGAGCAGTACTTC,CASSWGDEQYF,-,TRBV12-3/TRBV12-4,TRBJ2-7,few
TGCGCCAGACCGGGACAGGCCTCCTACGAGCAGTACTTC,CARPGQASYEQYF,TRBD1,TRBV5-1,TRBJ2-7,many
TGTGCCATCAGTGCGGGACAGGGGGCGGTAGATGGCTACACCTTC,CAISAGQGAVDGYTF,TRBD1,TRBV10-3,TRBJ1-2,-
TGTGCCAGTAGTATGCGGACGTCGTGGTCTCAGCCCCAGCATTTT,CASSMRTSWSQPQHF,-,TRBV19,TRBJ1-5,-
TGTGCCAGCAGTTTAGCGGGGACTGCTGAATACGAGCAGTACTTC,CASSLAGTAEYEQYF,-,TRBV12-3/TRBV12-4,TRBJ2-7,-
TGTGCCAGCAGCTTCGAGCGGGGATGGAATAATGAGCAGTTCTTC,CASSFERGWNNEQFF,TRBD2,TRBV7-6,TRBJ2-1,-
TGTGCCAGCAGAGTGGAGGGTTATAATTCACCCCTCCACTTT,CASRVEGYNSPLHF,-,TRBV7-9,TRBJ1-6,-
TGCAGCGTCCGGGACGCACGGACTTACGAGCAGTACTTC,CSVRDARTYEQYF,-,TRBV29-1,TRBJ2-7,-
TGCGCCAGCACTTCAGGGGGACAGACGGGCTACGAGCAGTACTTC,CASTSGGQTGYEQYF,TRBD1,TRBV5-1,TRBJ2-7,few
TGTGCCAGCAATTCACGGTTGGATCAGCCCCAGCATTTT,CASNSRLDQPQHF,-,TRBV6-5,TRBJ1-5,-
TGCGCCAGCAGCCAAGATCGGACTAGCGGGAGTAAAGGGAAGCAGTACTTC,CASSQDRTSGSKGKQYF,TRBD2,TRBV4-3,TRBJ2-7,-
TGTGCCAGCAGCCAAGATATAAGCGGGAGGGGCCAGTACTTC,CASSQDISGRGQYF,TRBD2,TRBV3-1,TRBJ2-4,-
TGTGCCAGCAACCTCATCGGACGGGAAGCTTTCTTT,CASNLIGREAFF,-,TRBV12-3/TRBV12-4,TRBJ1-1,many
TGCGCCAGCAGCTCCCCCGGGACCCCGTACCAAGAGACCCAGTACTTC,CASSSPGTPYQETQYF,-,TRBV5-1,TRBJ2-5,few
TGTGCCAGCAGCTTAGTCGGGACAGACTACGAGCAGTACTTC,CASSLVGTDYEQYF,TRBD1,TRBV13,TRBJ2-7,few
TGCGCCAGCAGCGCCGGACTAGCGGGAGGGCCCGGGGAGCTGTTTTTT,CASSAGLAGGPGELFF,TRBD2,TRBV5-1,TRBJ2-2,-
TGCGCCAGCAGGGGGAGCCGTGAGGAACTGTTTTTT,CASRGSREELFF,-,TRBV4-1,TRBJ1-4,few
TGTGCCAGCAGTCAAACCCCAGGGGAGCAGTACTTC,CASSQTPGEQYF,-,TRBV6-2/TRBV6-3,TRBJ2-7,-
TGTGCCAGCAACAGGGGGAGGACAGATACGCAGTATTTT,CASNRGRTDTQYF,TRBD1,TRBV6-2/TRBV6-3,TRBJ2-3,-
TGCAGCGACACCCGGCCGGACCCGAACTATGGCTACACCTTC,CSDTRPDPNYGYTF,-,TRBV29-1,TRBJ1-2,few
TGCAGCGTGGGGACAGGGGGCGGCGAGCAGTACTTC,CSVGTGGGEQYF,TRBD1,TRBV29-1,TRBJ2-7,few
TGCGCCAGCAGCCAAGATGTACTAGCGAGCTACAATGAGCAGTTCTTC,CASSQDVLASYNEQFF,TRBD2,TRBV4-3,TRBJ2-1,-
TGTGCCAGCAGCCAAGAAGGGGGAGCGGTCACTGAAGCTTTCTTT,CASSQEGGAVTEAFF,-,TRBV4-2,TRBJ1-1,-
TGTGCCAGCAGTGAGCACAGGGCAGATGAAAAACTGTTTTTT,CASSEHRADEKLFF,-,TRBV2,TRBJ1-4,-
TGTGCCAGCAGCCTTCGGCCTACCTCCCAAGAGACCCAGTACTTC,CASSLRPTSQETQYF,-,TRBV9,TRBJ2-5,-
TGTGCCAGCAGCCCCGGACAGGGGATTTACAATGAGCAGTTCTTC,CASSPGQGIYNEQFF,TRBD1,TRBV5-1,TRBJ2-1,many
TGCAGTGCTAGCCCCATGGGGGCTGGCGAAAAACTGTTTTTT,CSASPMGAGEKLFF,-,TRBV20-1,TRBJ1-4,-
TGTGCCAGCAGTCCAGGACAGGGAAGGGGGAACCTCTATGGCTACACCTTC,CASSPGQGRGNLYGYTF,TRBD1,TRBV28,TRBJ1-2,few
TGCAGTGCCTCCGGGGACCGAGCCTACGAGCAGTACTTC,CSASGDRAYEQYF,-,TRBV20-1,TRBJ2-7,few
TGTGCCAGCAGCTTATGGAGAAGGGGGTTCGTTGTTAATGAGCAGTTCTTC,CASSLWRRGFVVNEQFF,-,TRBV11-2,TRBJ2-1,-
TGCGCCAGCAGCTTCTCATGGGACAGGCTTTTCTCCTACGAGCAGTACTTC,CASSFSWDRLFSYEQYF,TRBD1,TRBV5-1,TRBJ2-7,few
TGTGCCAGCAGCTTGGCTTTTAGCACAGATACGCAGTATTTT,CASSLAFSTDTQYF,-,TRBV5-4,TRBJ2-3,-
TGTGCCAGCAGCGCAGGACAGGGGGATTATGGCTACACCTTC,CASSAGQGDYGYTF,TRBD1,TRBV9,TRBJ1-2,-
TGTGCCAGTAGTATTATGGGAAACGGCTATGGCTACACCTTC,CASSIMGNGYGYTF,-,TRBV19,TRBJ1-2,-